Listed here are 23 T cell receptor beta chains from one sample, sequenced in a study of cytomegalovirus exposure and HLA in healthy donors. Amplification used 60 Vbeta primers and 13 Jbeta primers. Here immunoSEQ multiplex PCR was the method, and the copy in TCRdb shows in-frame clones only, minus some. Of 150,000 to 200,000 clones listed, 80% are singletons. The specimen sequenced was PBMCs. Every receptor here comes from a woman between 40 and 55 years old in good health and CMV-seronegative.

This clone was observed a few times. The genes are TRBV6-6 and TRBJ1-5; 8 bases map to TRBD1. Germline CDR1 is MNHNY and CDR2 is SVGAGI (reference sequence). The V and J ends lost 2 bases and 13 bases, in that order; junction bases with no gene match: 7. CDR3 length: 13 amino acids. CDR3 nucleotides: TGTGCCAGCAGTTACCGAGTCCGGGACAGGCAGCATTTT. Translation: CASSYRVRDRQHF.

The chain carries TRBV4-1 and TRBJ2-7, with 9 bases fitting TRBD1. With 3 bases clipped from V and 2 bases from J, the junction kept 5 bases outside the gene matches. The length of the CDR3 is 15 residues. Germline lookup yields CDR1 MGHRA and CDR2 YSYEKL. The chain's CDR3 is CASSHRDRAPYEQYF. The CDR3 nucleotides read TGCGCCAGCAGCCACCGGGACAGGGCGCCCTACGAGCAGTACTTC.

The chain recombines TRBV5-1 with TRBJ2-6, with D possibly matching TRBD2 (5 bases). V lost 0 bases, J lost 0 bases, and 13 bases lay in between. Per the germline V gene, CDR1 is SGHRS and CDR2 is YFSETQ. The CDR3 runs 18 residues. CDR3 loop: CASSLDSRVNSGANVLTF. The CDR3 DNA reads TGCGCCAGCAGCTTGGATTCGCGGGTGAACTCTGGGGCCAACGTCCTGACTTTC. Full variable domain (remainder filled in from reference TRBV5-1 and TRBJ2-6): KAGVTQTPRYLIKTRGQQVTLSCSPISGHRSVSWYQQTPGQGLQFLFEYFSETQRNKGNFPGRFSGRQFSNSRSEMNVSTLELGDSALYLCASSLDSRVNSGANVLTFGAGSRLTVL.

In its sample, this clone was seen a few times. V gene TRBV9 combines with J gene TRBJ2-3; 7 bases match TRBD2. CDR3 length equals 15 residues. Germline CDR1 reads SGDLS; CDR2 reads YYNGEE. Unmatched junction bases numbered 6, after V lost 0 bases and J lost 5 bases. CDR3 coding DNA: TGTGCCAGCAGCGTAGTTGCGGGAGTTTTAGATACGCAGTATTTT. Translation: CASSVVAGVLDTQYF.

The chain is built from TRBV7-3 and TRBJ2-3, with D unresolved. The germline V and J ends were trimmed by 1 base and 4 bases, with 6 bases remaining between them. The CDR3 is 13 amino acids. Germline CDR1 and CDR2: SGHTA and FQGTGA. DNA of the CDR3: TGTGCCAGCAGCTTAAGCGGTCCAGATACGCAGTATTTT. This sequence encodes CASSLSGPDTQYF.

The chain uses TRBV7-3 and TRBJ2-4; the match to TRBD1 covers 9 bases. V was pared by 2 bases and J by 3 bases, with 2 bases of the junction left unmatched. Looked up from germline, CDR1 is SGHTA and CDR2 is FQGTGA. CDR3 size: 15 residues. CDR3 DNA: TGTGCCAGCAGCTTAGGGACAGGGCTCAAAAACATTCAGTACTTC. Translating it yields CASSLGTGLKNIQYF.

The chain links TRBV7-2 to TRBJ2-3; the D gene is possibly TRBD1 (6 bases). This CDR3 spans 14 amino acids. Trimming took off 3 bases at V and 3 bases at J, with 10 bases between the two ends. Germline V lookup: CDR1 SGHTA, CDR2 FQGNSA. Written as DNA, the CDR3 is TGTGCCAGCAGCTTGTGGACAGCTACAGATACGCAGTATTTT. Translation gives CASSLWTATDTQYF. The entire variable domain, with the rest obtained from reference TRBV7-2 and TRBJ2-3, is as follows: GAGVSQSPSNKVTEKGKDVELRCDPISGHTALYWYRQSLGQGLEFLIYFQGNSAPDKSGLPSDRFSAERTGGSVSTLTIQRTQQEDSAVYLCASSLWTATDTQYFGPGTRLTVL.

The chain is built from TRBV2 and TRBJ1-5; 11 bases map to TRBD1. The CDR3 runs 18 residues. From germline, CDR1 is SNHLY and CDR2 FYNNEI. Trimming removed 8 bases from V and 3 bases from J; junction bases left unmatched: 15. The CDR3 reads CASFGAPDRGLNNQPQHF. DNA for the CDR3: TGTGCCAGCTTCGGGGCGCCGGACAGGGGGCTTAACAATCAGCCCCAGCATTTT.

The CDR3 protein is CASSFHSRGALGKPQTIGYTF. CDR3 DNA sequence: TGTGCCAGCAGTTTCCACTCCCGGGGGGCCCTCGGAAAACCTCAAACTATAGGCTACACCTTC. The chain uses TRBV27 and TRBJ1-2; TRBD1 might be the D (6 bases). There are 21 residues in the CDR3. Germline V gene data show CDR1 as MNHEY and CDR2 as SMNVEV (reference sequence). V was trimmed by 3 bases and J by 8 bases, leaving 37 bases between them.

J is TRBJ1-2 and V is TRBV6-5; D unresolved. CDR1 is MNHEY and CDR2 is SVGAGI in the germline V gene. CDR3 length: 11 amino acids. V was trimmed by 8 bases and J by 8 bases, leaving 12 bases between them. The CDR3: CASGREGGYTF. The DNA for the CDR3 is TGTGCCAGCGGACGGGAGGGAGGCTACACCTTC.

The rearrangement uses TRBV11-3 and TRBJ2-7; D perhaps matches TRBD2 (5 bases). Trimming removed 1 base at V and 5 bases at J, with 12 bases between. This CDR3 is built from 14 residues. CDR1 and CDR2 (germline): SGHNT, YENEEA. The CDR3 DNA sequence: TGTGCCAGCAGCTTAGGTCGGGGTTCGGACGAGCAGTACTTC. This encodes CASSLGRGSDEQYF.

The chain employs TRBV9 and TRBJ2-5; 7 bases are shared with TRBD2. V gave up 0 bases and J gave up 2 bases; unmatched junction bases: 7. CDR3 length: 16 amino acids. Germline-derived CDR1 and CDR2 are SGDLS and YYNGEE. The CDR3 spells CASSVGEGGGQETQYF. CDR3 DNA: TGTGCCAGCAGCGTAGGGGAGGGTGGGGGGCAAGAGACCCAGTACTTC.

The chain employs TRBV5-6 and TRBJ2-3; 14 positions match TRBD2. V dropped 0 bases and J dropped 5; count of bases not matched to a gene: 2. CDR1 and CDR2 (germline): SGHDT, YYEEEE. This CDR3 region has 16 residues. The CDR3 loop reads CASSLGLAGGVDTQYF. CDR3 sequence (DNA): TGTGCCAGCAGCTTGGGACTAGCGGGGGGGGTAGATACGCAGTATTTT.

The chain employs TRBV28 and TRBJ2-6; no clear D gene. The V end lost 8 bases, the J end lost 3 bases, and 11 bases lay between the germline ends. The germline CDR1 and CDR2 sequences are MDHEN and SYDVKM. The CDR3 covers 14 residues. This CDR3 is CASESNFGANVLTF. CDR3 nucleotides: TGTGCCAGCGAGTCCAACTTTGGGGCCAACGTCCTGACTTTC.

The J gene is TRBJ2-3, the V gene TRBV11-2; TRBD2 matches at 8 bases. The CDR3 covers 14 residues. Germline values: CDR1 SGHAT, CDR2 FQNNGV. The J segment lost 6 bases and the V segment lost 4 bases, leaving 6 bases of the junction unmatched. CDR3 residues: CASSYLTSGDTQYF. DNA of the CDR3: TGTGCCAGCAGCTACCTTACTAGCGGCGATACGCAGTATTTT. The full variable domain, in which reference TRBV11-2 and TRBJ2-3 provide the parts outside the CDR3, is EAGVAQSPRYKIIEKRQSVAFWCNPISGHATLYWYQQILGQGPKLLIQFQNNGVVDDSQLPKDRFSAERLKGVDSTLKIQPAKLEDSAVYLCASSYLTSGDTQYFGPGTRLTVL.

This sequence joins TRBV28 and TRBJ2-3; TRBD2 matches 7 bases. Trimming cost V 6 bases and J 2 bases; bases outside gene matches: 14. CDR3 length: 17 residues. CDR1 is MDHEN, CDR2 SYDVKM, per germline. The CDR3 loop is CASSYPEAGESTDTQYF. The CDR3 nucleotides read TGTGCCAGCAGCTATCCCGAGGCGGGGGAGTCCACAGATACGCAGTATTTT.

The J gene is TRBJ2-7, the V gene TRBV5-6; D perhaps matches TRBD2 (6 bases). The CDR3 contains 14 residues. Germline V gene lookup returns CDR1 SGHDT and CDR2 YYEEEE. The V and J ends lost 0 bases and 2 bases respectively, with 9 bases between them. The CDR3 nucleotides read TGTGCCAGCAGCTTGGTGCGGGGAACCTACGAGCAGTACTTC. This sequence encodes CASSLVRGTYEQYF.

The chain is built from TRBV7-8 and TRBJ1-5; a possible D gene is TRBD1 (5 bases). The CDR3 is 15 amino acids. Trimming stripped 5 bases from V and 5 bases from J, with 16 bases between. Looked up from germline, CDR1 is SGHVS and CDR2 is FQNEAQ. CDR3: CASSRGTPGHQPQHF. For the CDR3, the DNA is TGTGCCAGCAGCCGGGGGACGCCGGGCCATCAGCCCCAGCATTTT.

The rearrangement links TRBV4-1 to TRBJ1-5, with TRBD1 identical over 10 bases. The V and J ends lost 1 base and 2 bases, in that order; junction bases with no gene match: 2. Germline V gene lookup returns CDR1 MGHRA and CDR2 YSYEKL. This CDR3 comprises 16 residues. The CDR3 reads CASSQGQGAGNQPQHF. The DNA of the CDR3 is TGCGCCAGCAGCCAAGGACAGGGGGCGGGCAATCAGCCCCAGCATTTT.

The rearrangement uses TRBV11-2 and TRBJ1-5; D remains ambiguous. The CDR3 is 13 amino acids. V was trimmed by 0 bases and J by 7 bases, leaving 7 bases between them. Looked up from germline, CDR1 is SGHAT and CDR2 is FQNNGV. The CDR3 protein is CASSLDGGQPQHF. The CDR3 DNA reads TGTGCCAGCAGCTTAGATGGCGGCCAGCCCCAGCATTTT. Drawing the rest from reference TRBV11-2 and TRBJ1-5, the complete variable domain is EAGVAQSPRYKIIEKRQSVAFWCNPISGHATLYWYQQILGQGPKLLIQFQNNGVVDDSQLPKDRFSAERLKGVDSTLKIQPAKLEDSAVYLCASSLDGGQPQHFGDGTRLSIL.

The chain links TRBV11-2 to TRBJ2-7; 10 positions agree with TRBD2. Germline V gene sequence: CDR1 SGHAT, CDR2 FQNNGV. This CDR3 comprises 17 residues. With 1 base clipped from V and 1 base from J, the junction kept 7 bases outside the gene matches. The CDR3 spells CASSLGASGGLSYEQYF. DNA for the CDR3: TGTGCCAGCAGCTTAGGGGCTAGCGGGGGTCTATCCTACGAGCAGTACTTC. Complete variable domain (other parts from reference TRBV11-2 and TRBJ2-7): EAGVAQSPRYKIIEKRQSVAFWCNPISGHATLYWYQQILGQGPKLLIQFQNNGVVDDSQLPKDRFSAERLKGVDSTLKIQPAKLEDSAVYLCASSLGASGGLSYEQYFGPGTRLTVT.

Worth noting for this clone: The germline gene is not matched at one end of the junction; a read error may be the cause. J is TRBJ1-5 and V is TRBV7-7; D is ambiguous. The CDR3 covers 14 residues. The germline V gene encodes CDR1 SSHAT and CDR2 FNYEAQ (reference sequence). The CDR3 DNA follows: TGTGCTAGCAGCTTAGGTACAGATGGTCAGCCCCAGCATTTT. The encoded protein is CASSLGTDGQPQHF.

This clone has only one observation. The chain uses TRBV28 and TRBJ2-5, with D uncertain. The J call may be in error: the DNA end matches TRBJ2-7 better. The germline gives CDR1 MDHEN, CDR2 SYDVKM. The CDR3 totals 14 residues. CDR3 amino acids: CASSNQKSSYEQYF. CDR3 DNA: TGTGCCAGCAGCAATCAAAAAAGCTCCTACGAGCAGTACTTC.